This entry concerns a single T cell receptor (beta chain). The clone's antigen remains unknown. It has no much larger one-base neighbor in the sample; base qualities were not kept. This record comes from a study of T cells in Graves' hyperthyroidism and ophthalmopathy (dated by TCRdb to between 2019 and 2020). Study-wide context: To identify distinguishing TCR V-J signatures, a discovery cohort of 95 to 100 patients was used, comprising 40 to 45 with Graves' ophthalmopathy and 55 to 65 with stable Graves' hyperthyroidism. An independent validation cohort of fewer than 20 hyperthyroidism patients and 17 patients who later progressed to ophthalmopathy tested prospective prediction of ophthalmopathy. The approximately 98 discovery patients were randomly divided into training and test sets at a 7:3 ratio. Thyroid tissue and blood T-cell repertoires from about six Graves' hyperthyroidism patients were also compared in the study. Following sampling, methimazole starting at 30 mg daily was given to hyperthyroidism patients, and high-dose intravenous methylprednisolone was given to ophthalmopathy patients. The paper describes TCR Vbeta CDR3 sequencing of about 140 peripheral blood samples, made up of roughly 45 ophthalmopathy patients, 70 to 75 hyperthyroidism patients and around 17 progressor patients.

What the research found in general, with its limitations: A model built on a 13 V-J signature distinguished ophthalmopathy from stable hyperthyroidism, reaching roughly 88% sensitivity and about 81% specificity in cross-validation and 80%/75% in testing. No statistical method was used to set the sample size in advance, and investigators knew the group allocation. In validation, the model predicted progression to ophthalmopathy with approximately 69% sensitivity and less than 75% specificity, a median of approximately 6.7 months before onset. Most expanded thyroid clonotypes (frequency above 0.001) were also found in blood, which suggests that blood repertoires may mirror thyroid immune responses.

A patient counted as having stable Graves' hyperthyroidism if no progression to ophthalmopathy occurred over 18 months of follow-up. Hyperthyroidism patients were newly diagnosed, with disease duration under 2 months, and aged 18 to 65 years. Exclusion was applied to patients with uncontrolled infections, other autoimmune diseases, pregnancy or lactation. Diagnoses were established on the basis of clinical symptoms, serum thyroxine and TRAb, thyroid ultrasound, and orbital computed tomography. Trizol reagent was used to extract total RNA, and RNA quality was then checked on an Agilent 2100 Bioanalyzer. The germline V gene specifies KGHDR as CDR1 and SFDVKD as CDR2. A distance of 24 bases separates the germline ends of V and J, which lose 12 bases and 5 bases respectively. Its CDR3 holds 15 amino acids, cysteine through phenylalanine. Only the CDR3 DNA is retained, 45 bases long and in frame from the first base.

Amplification of TCR beta CDR3 regions was carried out from RNA transcripts. For the first round of RT-PCR on the TCR CDR3, the HTBI primer set was used together with the Qiagen OneStep RT-PCR kit. A second multiplex PCR round built the libraries, followed by size selection and purification. Sequencing of the libraries was done on an Illumina HiSeq2000 using paired-end 100 bp reads. The original pipeline was this. SOAPnuke was used to process the raw data, throwing out any read that contained adapters or uncalled bases, had a mean Phred below 15, or lacked an exact constant-primer or identifier match. High-quality paired reads were merged using COPE v1.2.5, and each unique nucleotide sequence was defined as a clonotype. Clonotypes were aligned to IMGT TRBV, TRBD and TRBJ reference segments using MiTCR v1.1. Analysis was restricted to V-J combinations with a frequency above 0.0001, which covered 99.2% of repertoires. The TCS score was defined as the ratio of F50 (clonal expansion) to E x V (chaos), calculated using BLOSUM62-based TCRdist between CDR3 peptides within each V-J. Welch's t-statistics and random forest reduced around 550 V-J features to 13, which were used in a naive Bayes classifier (R e1071). TCRdb took the public reads, trimmed them with fastp at Q25, ran MiXCR for clone calling and kept in-frame beta chains. Identical CDR3 protein sequences are pooled into one entry, listed with their most common genes and DNA. What appears here as the V and J calls and clone size reflects TCRdb's work, not the paper's. For this sample there are roughly 580,000 distinct CDR3 sequences; approximately 44% appear just once. Roughly 8.2% of the sample rests with the top ten.

The V and J segments used are TRBV24-1 and TRBJ2-5, with the identity of the D gene unclear. The receptor was derived from a woman younger than 35 with Graves' hyperthyroidism. Donor details come from another sample of the same person, matched by shared clones. The sequencing input was peripheral blood or thyroid tissue (not recorded which). The CDR3 corresponds to CAWSAAGAQVETQYF. The DNA sequence is TGTGCCTGGAGTGCCGCAGGAGCCCAGGTGGAGACCCAGTACTTC.